This T cell receptor beta chain was sequenced during a study of cytomegalovirus exposure and HLA in healthy donors. General study points: Clonal expansion was found to be greater in HLA-associated TCR beta chains than in equally common others in a later analysis.

Trimming removed 10 bases at V and 4 bases at J, with 19 bases between. CDR1 MNHNY and CDR2 SVGAGI come from the germline V gene (reference sequence). This CDR3 region has 14 residues. The PCR used 60 Vbeta and 13 Jbeta primers. The protocol was immunoSEQ multiplex PCR, while the TCRdb copy is restricted to in-frame clones and leaves out a portion. The top ten clones hold around 3.2% of a sample with over 150,000 clones, around 80% of them seen once. This clone showed up just a few times. Its antigen is not identified. The specimen was PBMCs. This receptor was obtained from a woman aged 50 to 60 in good health and CMV-seropositive. The gene calls are TRBV6-6 and TRBJ2-5; tentative D call: TRBD2 (7 bases). CDR3 loop: CATGGRKGGETQYF. For the CDR3, the DNA is TGTGCCACCGGGGGGCGTAAGGGGGGAGAGACCCAGTACTTC.